This passage covers 8 T cell receptor beta chains from one sample sequenced in a study of blood T cell repertoires in COVID-19. Libraries were prepared by immunoSEQ multiplex PCR; TCRdb keeps only in-frame clonotypes and omits some of them. The sample shows around 110,000 clones, over 80% of them seen only once. The specimen sequenced was peripheral blood. The receptors were sampled from a woman aged 70-85 years with acute or convalescent COVID-19.

The gene calls are TRBV30 and TRBJ1-1; D possibly corresponds to TRBD1 (6 bases). Trimming removed 8 bases from V and 2 bases from J, with 15 bases in between. CDR1 is GTSNPN, CDR2 SVGIG, per germline (reference sequence). The CDR3 consists of 13 residues. CDR3: CAIRTDFNTEAFF. CDR3 DNA: TGTGCCATTCGGACAGACTTTAACACTGAAGCTTTCTTT.

The rearrangement joins TRBV12-5 to TRBJ1-1; D possibly corresponds to TRBD1 (5 bases). Trimming took off 3 bases at V and 1 base at J, with 18 bases between the two ends. Germline-derived CDR1 and CDR2 are LGHNT and FRNRAP. CDR3 length equals 17 residues. The CDR3 sequence: CASGFGVIAGGNTEAFF. CDR3 nucleotide sequence: TGTGCTAGTGGTTTCGGCGTGATCGCGGGGGGGAACACTGAAGCTTTCTTT.

The rearrangement uses TRBV5-4 and TRBJ2-7; 11 positions match TRBD2. There are 15 residues in the CDR3. V shed 1 base, J shed 7 bases, and the junction held 7 bases outside the gene matches. Germline values: CDR1 SGHNT, CDR2 YYREEE (reference sequence). CDR3 loop: CASSLTSGGRWEQYF. DNA of the CDR3: TGTGCCAGCAGCTTGACTAGCGGGGGAAGATGGGAGCAGTACTTC.

The V gene is TRBV19, the J gene TRBJ1-2, with TRBD1 identical over 12 bases. With V trimmed by 5 bases and J by 7 bases, 8 bases remained unmatched. Germline V gene data show CDR1 as LNHDA and CDR2 as SQIVND (reference sequence). The CDR3 loop spans 15 amino acids. The CDR3 coding sequence is TGTGCCAGTAGTTCCCGGGACAGGGGGCTGGGTGGCTACACCTTC. Residues: CASSSRDRGLGGYTF.

The rearrangement uses TRBV21-1 and TRBJ1-1; the D call TRBD1 from the table was never checked on the DNA. TRBV21-1 is termed a pseudogene. The CDR3 runs 14 residues. The CDR3 region is CAVIIRDTHTEAFF. Written as DNA, the CDR3 is TGTGCCGTTATAATCCGGGACACACACACTGAAGCTTTCTTT.

The rearrangement links TRBV19 to TRBJ1-2, with D possibly TRBD1 on 5 matching bases. V dropped 4 bases and J dropped 3 bases, with 12 bases sitting between them. Germline values: CDR1 LNHDA, CDR2 SQIVND (reference sequence). This CDR3 region has 14 residues. The CDR3 sequence is CASSKGYQDYGYTF. The DNA for the CDR3 is TGTGCCAGTAGTAAGGGGTATCAGGACTATGGCTACACCTTC.

The V gene is TRBV7-2, the J gene TRBJ1-1; D might be TRBD1 (5 bases). V was clipped by 1 base and J by 3 bases, with 6 bases between them. Per the germline V gene, CDR1 is SGHTA and CDR2 is FQGNSA. The CDR3 consists of 13 residues. CDR3 in DNA: TGTGCCAGCAGCTTAGTAGGGGACACTGAAGCTTTCTTT. This translates into CASSLVGDTEAFF. Drawing the rest from reference TRBV7-2 and TRBJ1-1, the complete variable domain is GAGVSQSPSNKVTEKGKDVELRCDPISGHTALYWYRQSLGQGLEFLIYFQGNSAPDKSGLPSDRFSAERTGGSVSTLTIQRTQQEDSAVYLCASSLVGDTEAFFGQGTRLTVV.

This chain links TRBV9 with TRBJ1-2, with a tentative D call TRBD1 (5 bases). Germline V gene lookup returns CDR1 SGDLS and CDR2 YYNGEE. This CDR3 comprises 14 residues. V dropped 3 bases and J dropped 5 bases, with 14 bases sitting between them. The chain's CDR3 is CASSADTSRYGYTF. CDR3 nucleotides: TGTGCCAGCAGCGCGGACACTTCTCGATATGGCTACACCTTC.